The T cell receptor (beta chain) under discussion was sequenced for a study of immune characterization of retroperitoneal liposarcoma. CDR3 length: 14 residues. The germline V gene encodes CDR1 SGHTA and CDR2 FQGNSA. This clonotype was found a few times. TCRdb processed the PCR reads anew with MiXCR; each CDR3 protein has one entry. The repertoire holds 2,500 to 4,000 distinct CDR3 sequences, over 40% seen once, with 50% to 70% in the top ten. The chain combines TRBV7-2 with TRBJ2-1; 9 positions agree with TRBD2. The assigned J gene may be wrong: the sequence end matches TRBJ2-7 better. This TCR came from a male donor with retroperitoneal liposarcoma. Material for sequencing was tumor tissue. CDR3 sequence reads: CASRPTSGNYEQYF. CDR3 coding DNA: TGTGCCAGCCGACCGACTAGCGGTAACTACGAGCAGTACTTC.